The 13 T cell receptor beta chains in this list originate from one sample, sequenced in a study of cytomegalovirus exposure and HLA in healthy donors. PCR was performed using 60 Vbeta and 13 Jbeta primers. Profiled with immunoSEQ multiplex PCR; TCRdb holds only in-frame clones, not every one. Here the sample spans around 75,000 clones, around 82% being singletons. Sequencing was done on a sample of PBMCs. The receptors come from a middle-aged man in good health and CMV-seronegative.

The chain employs TRBV6-6 and TRBJ2-7; TRBD1 aligns across 11 bases. The germline gives CDR1 MNHNY, CDR2 SVGAGI (reference sequence). The CDR3 consists of 16 residues. J was trimmed by 2 bases and V by 4 bases; bases with no gene match: 7. CDR3 amino acids: CASSFSGTGGTYEQYF. CDR3 DNA: TGTGCCAGCAGTTTCTCCGGGACAGGGGGGACCTACGAGCAGTACTTC.

The chain uses TRBV6-5 and TRBJ2-1; 8 nucleotides align to TRBD1. The CDR3 covers 15 residues. V shed 2 bases and J 1 base; nucleotides not matched to a gene: 1. Germline V gene data show CDR1 as MNHEY and CDR2 as SVGAGI. CDR3 DNA: TGTGCCAGCAGTTACGGGGACAGGTCCTACAATGAGCAGTTCTTC. Protein sequence: CASSYGDRSYNEQFF.

The chain uses TRBV5-1 and TRBJ1-1; 12 bases map to TRBD1. The J segment lost 7 bases and the V segment lost 4 bases, leaving 8 bases of the junction unmatched. There are 15 residues in the CDR3. Per the germline V gene, CDR1 is SGHRS and CDR2 is YFSETQ. This CDR3 is CASSGTGGAPIEAFF. The DNA of the CDR3 is TGCGCCAGCAGCGGGACAGGGGGCGCCCCCATTGAAGCTTTCTTT.

The chain combines TRBV9 with TRBJ1-4; 9 bases are a match to TRBD1. Germline V lookup: CDR1 SGDLS, CDR2 YYNGEE. The CDR3 loop spans 16 amino acids. Trimming removed 4 bases from V and 8 bases from J; junction bases left unmatched: 12. CDR3 residues: CASSSRGGQGGEKLFF. In DNA, the CDR3 is TGTGCCAGCAGCTCCCGAGGGGGACAGGGCGGGGAAAAACTGTTTTTT. Full variable domain (rest looked up from reference TRBV9 and TRBJ1-4): DSGVTQTPKHLITATGQRVTLRCSPRSGDLSVYWYQQSLDQGLQFLIQYYNGEERAKGNILERFSAQQFPDLHSELNLSSLELGDSALYFCASSSRGGQGGEKLFFGSGTQLSVL.

This clone has a single count. V is TRBV6-5 and J is TRBJ1-1, with TRBD1 as a possible D gene (5 bases). V was clipped by 4 bases and J by 1 base, with 10 bases between them. This CDR3 has 14 amino acids. Per the germline V gene, CDR1 is MNHEY and CDR2 is SVGAGI. CDR3 DNA sequence: TGTGCCAGCAGTTGGGGCAGGGCGAACACTGAAGCTTTCTTT. Encoded protein: CASSWGRANTEAFF.

The chain is built from TRBV2 and TRBJ1-6; 9 bases agree with TRBD1. After removal of 2 bases from V and 7 bases from J, the junction contained 6 bases not matched to a gene. Germline V gives CDR1 SNHLY, CDR2 FYNNEI. The CDR3 extends over 16 amino acids. Here the CDR3 reads CASSERSGTGNSPLHF. The DNA of the CDR3 is TGTGCCAGCAGTGAACGATCCGGGACAGGGAATTCACCCCTCCACTTT.

The rearrangement uses TRBV7-2 and TRBJ2-7; possible D gene TRBD2, 6 bases. Trimming stripped 6 bases from V and 4 bases from J, with 31 bases between. The CDR3 extends over 19 amino acids. The germline V gene encodes CDR1 SGHTA and CDR2 FQGNSA. The CDR3 DNA reads as TGTGCCAGCAGGTACACAGCGGTTCAAGATTCGGGGGTAAGGTACGAGCAGTACTTC. It is translated as CASRYTAVQDSGVRYEQYF.

This clone was observed a handful of times. This sequence joins TRBV5-4 and TRBJ2-5; 8 bases are shared with TRBD2. Trimming took 8 bases from V and 4 from J; bases not matched to a gene: 19. Germline-derived CDR1 and CDR2 are SGHNT and YYREEE (reference sequence). The length of the CDR3 is 17 residues. DNA of the CDR3: TGTGCCAGTAGCCCCGGGCGGGGGGCCTCGGGCGTAGAGACCCAGTACTTC. Its translation: CASSPGRGASGVETQYF. Complete variable domain (other parts from reference TRBV5-4 and TRBJ2-5): ETGVTQSPTHLIKTRGQQVTLRCSSQSGHNTVSWYQQALGQGPQFIFQYYREEENGRGNFPPRFSGLQFPNYSSELNVNALELDDSALYLCASSPGRGASGVETQYFGPGTRLLVL.

This chain connects TRBV5-1 to TRBJ2-3; TRBD1 aligns across 7 bases. The germline V gene has CDR1 SGHRS and CDR2 YFSETQ. V trimming: 4 bases; J trimming: 5 bases; junction bases outside the gene matches: 4. CDR3 length: 13 residues. For the CDR3, the DNA is TGCGCCAGCAGCGAATGGACAGGAGATACGCAGTATTTT. Encoded protein: CASSEWTGDTQYF. Full variable domain (missing parts from reference TRBV5-1 and TRBJ2-3): KAGVTQTPRYLIKTRGQQVTLSCSPISGHRSVSWYQQTPGQGLQFLFEYFSETQRNKGNFPGRFSGRQFSNSRSEMNVSTLELGDSALYLCASSEWTGDTQYFGPGTRLTVL.

This chain links TRBV6-5 with TRBJ2-3, with D maybe TRBD1 (6 bases). Germline V gives CDR1 MNHEY, CDR2 SVGAGI. This CDR3 is 15 amino acids long. Trimming cost V 8 bases and J 2 bases, with 17 bases left between them. In DNA, the CDR3 is TGTGCCAGCGGGTTTAGAACAGGGCTCACAGATACGCAGTATTTT. Translation: CASGFRTGLTDTQYF.

The chain links TRBV5-1 to TRBJ2-7; 8 bases align to TRBD1. V was clipped by 7 bases and J by 2 bases; unmatched bases: 11. Germline values: CDR1 SGHRS, CDR2 YFSETQ. This CDR3 spans 15 amino acids. The CDR3 coding sequence is TGCGCCAGCGGCCTTTCGCAGGGGGCCGCCTACGAGCAGTACTTC. Its protein is CASGLSQGAAYEQYF.

This clone is a singleton in its sample. V usage is TRBV19 and J usage is TRBJ2-7; 7 bases align to TRBD2. Germline assignment: CDR1 LNHDA and CDR2 SQIVND (reference sequence). V shed 6 bases and J 7 bases; nucleotides not matched to a gene: 12. CDR3 size: 14 residues. CDR3 in amino acids: CASSLSGEGAEQYF. The CDR3 DNA follows: TGTGCCAGTAGCTTATCGGGGGAGGGAGCGGAGCAGTACTTC.

V usage is TRBV5-1 and J usage is TRBJ2-3, with 13 bases aligning to TRBD2. In germline, CDR1 is SGHRS, CDR2 YFSETQ. The CDR3 covers 17 residues. The junction had 9 bases not matched to a gene; V was cut back by 7 bases and J by 1 base. The CDR3 reads CASWKSGLAGGTDTQYF. The DNA of the CDR3 is TGCGCCAGCTGGAAATCCGGACTAGCGGGGGGCACAGATACGCAGTATTTT.